This paragraph covers one T cell receptor (beta chain) sequence. Trimming cost V 4 bases and J 0 bases, with 19 bases left between them. CDR1 SGHTS and CDR2 YDEGEE come from the germline V gene. This CDR3 has 17 residues. The entry originates in a study of CD8 T cells in Susac syndrome. An input of roughly 0.5 to 1 ug of RNA was subjected to reverse transcription using random hexamers. TCRdb analysed the immunoSEQ multiplex PCR reads with MiXCR anew, one entry per CDR3 protein. This sample has some 77,000 distinct CDR3 sequences; roughly 93% occur once, and the top ten carry about 0.14%. Sequenced input: CD4+ T cells from PBMCs. The receptor was derived from a human donor with Susac syndrome. The rearrangement links TRBV5-8 to TRBJ1-1; D is undetermined. The CDR3, as DNA: TGTGCCAGCAGCGGCAACACAGTGATCTCCTTGAACACTGAAGCTTTCTTT. It codes for CASSGNTVISLNTEAFF. Filled out from reference TRBV5-8 and TRBJ1-1, the complete variable domain reads EAGVTQSPTHLIKTRGQQATLRCSPISGHTSVYWYQQALGLGLQFLLWYDEGEERNRGNFPPRFSGRQFPNYSSELNVNALELEDSALYLCASSGNTVISLNTEAFFGQGTRLTVV.